This T cell receptor beta chain was profiled in a study of blood T cells in healthy people across ages. Per the germline V gene, CDR1 is DFQATT and CDR2 is SNEGSKA (reference sequence). V dropped 3 bases and J dropped 11; count of bases not matched to a gene: 14. The CDR3 is made up of 15 amino acids. Next came a second PCR, run for roughly 6 to 11 cycles, which used a sample-barcoded 5' primer along with a J-beta primer mix. TCRdb reprocessed the 5' RACE reads with MiXCR, giving one entry per CDR3 protein. The sample shows about 1.4 million distinct CDR3 sequences, around 59% of them seen only once.

The chain employs TRBV20-1 and TRBJ2-5; 11 bases fit TRBD2. Specimen: blood. The TCR sequence derives from a man between 18 and 29 years old in good health. Here the CDR3 reads CSASKTSGVFYEQYF. The CDR3 DNA reads TGCAGTGCTAGTAAGACTAGCGGGGTTTTCTATGAGCAGTACTTC.